This is a list of T cell receptor beta chains from one sample in a study of T cells in Graves' hyperthyroidism and ophthalmopathy. In TCRdb, the multiplex PCR reads were re-called with MiXCR into one record per CDR3 protein. The sample lists around 350,000 distinct CDR3 sequences; 15% to 18% were seen once. Sequenced sample: blood. The receptors were gathered from a woman younger than 30 with Graves' hyperthyroidism that later progressed to Graves' ophthalmopathy. CDR3s leave out the opening cysteine and the closing phenylalanine or tryptophan. Fields, in order: J gene, V gene, CDR3 protein.

TRBJ2-5	TRBV5-1	ASSLKQQETQY
TRBJ2-7	TRBV5-1	ASSLSRGGYEQY
TRBJ2-1	TRBV20-1	SARVWGSRNEQF
TRBJ1-2	TRBV2	ASSAQGSDYGYT
TRBJ1-1	TRBV18	ASSPRRDRINTEAF
TRBJ2-3	TRBV10-2	ASSEDRVADTQY
TRBJ1-4	TRBV12-3/TRBV12-4	ASSLGRSEKLF
TRBJ2-5	TRBV28	ASSLGGMLETQY
TRBJ1-1	TRBV30	AWLGFGTEAF
TRBJ2-5	TRBV18	ASSPPEALQETQY
TRBJ1-4	TRBV7-3	ASSLDRTGKLF
TRBJ1-4	TRBV20-1	SARRDRGREKLF